This entry lists 16 T cell receptor beta chains sequenced from one sample in a study of siplizumab effects on memory and regulatory T cells. Profiled with immunoSEQ multiplex PCR; TCRdb holds only in-frame clones, not every one. The table includes nearly 95,000 clones, around 94% detected once. Sample: non-Treg CD4+ T cells sorted from blood. Every receptor here comes from a human donor in good health.

The V and J genes are TRBV18 and TRBJ1-4; D is uncertain. This CDR3 has 12 amino acids. Between the trimmed V and J ends, which lost 3 bases and 8 bases, there was a span of 7 bases. Germline V gives CDR1 KGHSH, CDR2 LQKENI. The CDR3 nucleotides read TGTGCCAGCTCACCGAGTTCCGAAAAACTGTTTTTT. Translating it yields CASSPSSEKLFF.

The chain uses TRBV5-1 and TRBJ2-3; 7 nucleotides match TRBD2. The CDR3 sequence is 16 residues long. Trimming at V came to 4 bases and at J to 3 bases, leaving 11 bases not matched to a gene. Germline loops: CDR1 SGHRS, CDR2 YFSETQ. As DNA, the CDR3 is TGCGCCAGCAGCCCCCGGGGGGTAGGCGGGACAGATACGCAGTATTTT. This translates into CASSPRGVGGTDTQYF.

J is TRBJ1-2 and V is TRBV6-1; D may be TRBD1 (6 bases). Germline loops: CDR1 MNHNS, CDR2 SASEGT. This CDR3 region has 10 residues. Trimming cost V 10 bases and J 8 bases, with 11 bases left between them. The CDR3 DNA is TGTGCCATTTACAGGGAAGGCTACACCTTC. Encoded protein: CAIYREGYTF.

This sequence joins TRBV5-1 and TRBJ1-5; D not resolved. The germline V and J ends were trimmed by 2 bases and 5 bases, with 8 bases remaining between them. The CDR3 runs to 13 residues. CDR1 and CDR2 (germline): SGHRS, YFSETQ. The chain's CDR3 is CASSLGLDQPQHF. The CDR3 coding sequence is TGCGCCAGCAGCTTAGGGTTGGATCAGCCCCAGCATTTT.

The rearrangement links TRBV29-1 to TRBJ1-2; the D is unclear. Germline V gene data show CDR1 as SQVTM and CDR2 as ANQGSEA. CDR3 size: 14 residues. V was trimmed by 6 bases and J by 4 bases, leaving 18 bases between them. CDR3: CSVPTPGLSYGYTF. CDR3 in DNA: TGCAGCGTCCCAACCCCGGGTTTGTCCTATGGCTACACCTTC.

V is TRBV5-4 and J is TRBJ2-2, with D unclear. The CDR3 is made up of 13 amino acids. V was shortened by 1 base and J by 7 bases, with 8 bases between the two germline ends. Germline V gene data show CDR1 as SGHNT and CDR2 as YYREEE (reference sequence). CDR3 region: CASSLLPFGELFF. In nucleotides, the CDR3 is TGTGCCAGCAGCTTGCTTCCGTTCGGGGAGCTGTTTTTT.

This chain connects TRBV30 to TRBJ2-2; 13 nucleotides line up with TRBD2. The germline V gene has CDR1 GTSNPN and CDR2 SVGIG (reference sequence). The CDR3 totals 15 residues. V was clipped by 5 bases and J by 3 bases; unmatched bases: 3. DNA of the CDR3: TGTGCCTGGCGCGGGACTAGCGGGGACACCGGGGAGCTGTTTTTT. It codes for CAWRGTSGDTGELFF.

This clone was observed a single time. J is TRBJ2-3 and V is TRBV25-1, with D possibly being TRBD1 or TRBD2 (5 bases each). CDR1 and CDR2 from the germline V gene are MGHDK and SYGVNS. V gave up 6 bases and J gave up 0 bases, with 16 bases separating them. The CDR3 loop spans 16 amino acids. In DNA form, the CDR3 reads TGTGCCAGCAGCCGGGACCTCACCGCTAGCACAGATACGCAGTATTTT. Translation: CASSRDLTASTDTQYF.

The V and J genes are TRBV19 and TRBJ1-1, with D perhaps matching TRBD1 (6 bases). CDR3 length equals 16 residues. Trimming took off 1 base at V and 4 bases at J, with 16 bases between the two ends. Germline V gene data show CDR1 as LNHDA and CDR2 as SQIVND (reference sequence). In DNA, the CDR3 is TGTGCCAGTAGTATAGTGGGTGGAAGGGGGAGCACTGAAGCTTTCTTT. Translation gives CASSIVGGRGSTEAFF.

The chain links TRBV19 to TRBJ2-1, with D perhaps matching TRBD2 (6 bases). This CDR3 has 17 residues. Germline CDR1 LNHDA, CDR2 SQIVND (reference sequence). V lost 1 base and J lost 1, with 14 bases in between. CDR3 DNA sequence: TGTGCCAGTAGTATAGTAAGGGAAGCGGGTTCCTACAATGAGCAGTTCTTC. Its protein product is CASSIVREAGSYNEQFF.

This rearrangement joins TRBV4-1 to TRBJ2-7, with TRBD1 as a possible D gene (5 bases). The germline gives CDR1 MGHRA, CDR2 YSYEKL. The CDR3 is made up of 14 amino acids. V was shortened by 1 base and J by 2 bases, with 9 bases between the two germline ends. The DNA for the CDR3 is TGCGCCAGCAGCCAAGGCCCACAGGCCTACGAGCAGTACTTC. The encoded protein is CASSQGPQAYEQYF.

This clone was counted between two and nine times. V usage is TRBV29-1 and J usage is TRBJ1-1; possibly TRBD1 for D (5 bases). With 4 bases removed from V and 0 bases from J, the gap between germline ends came to 9 bases. CDR1 and CDR2 from the germline V gene are SQVTM and ANQGSEA. The CDR3 covers 13 residues. CDR3 coding DNA: TGCAGCGTTGCGTCAGGGTTGAACACTGAAGCTTTCTTT. Protein product: CSVASGLNTEAFF.

The DNA of the CDR3 is TGTGCCAGCAGTTTTCCACTCGGGACAGGGAGGGTTGGGGCCAACGTCCTGACTTTC. Protein: CASSFPLGTGRVGANVLTF. V is TRBV11-2 and J is TRBJ2-6; 9 bases are shared with TRBD1. Germline CDR1 is SGHAT and CDR2 is FQNNGV. The CDR3 spans 19 residues. The V gene end was trimmed by 6 bases and the J gene end by 3 bases; junction bases not matched to a gene: 15.

The chain employs TRBV5-4 and TRBJ2-1, with 10 bases fitting TRBD2. The CDR3 length is 15 residues. Trimming took 4 bases from V and 9 from J; bases not matched to a gene: 10. From germline, CDR1 is SGHNT and CDR2 YYREEE (reference sequence). The CDR3 reads CASSPGQRGGSEQFF. Written as DNA, the CDR3 is TGTGCCAGCAGCCCCGGGCAGCGGGGGGGCTCTGAGCAGTTCTTC.

The chain joins TRBV30 to TRBJ1-6; the D is unclear. The V and J ends lost 0 bases and 14 bases respectively, with 17 bases between them. CDR1 and CDR2 (germline): GTSNPN, SVGIG (reference sequence). The CDR3 loop spans 14 amino acids. The CDR3 reads CAWSVLGDTGTLHF. CDR3 coding DNA: TGTGCCTGGAGTGTACTTGGGGATACCGGCACCCTCCACTTT.

V gene TRBV19 combines with J gene TRBJ1-5, with D uncertain. The length of the CDR3 is 16 residues. The germline V gene encodes CDR1 LNHDA and CDR2 SQIVND (reference sequence). Trimming took 1 base from V and 0 from J, leaving 10 bases between them. In DNA form, the CDR3 reads TGTGCCAGTAGTATAGGGGCAGTAATTAGCAATCAGCCCCAGCATTTT. This encodes CASSIGAVISNQPQHF.